A single sample gave rise to the 27 T cell receptor beta chains below, sequenced in a study of OX40 agonist ivuxolimab in advanced cancers. The library was obtained by the immunoSEQ multiplex PCR assay. TCRdb took over this immuneACCESS table, retaining in-frame rearrangements with V and J assigned. Such tables are incomplete; in checked studies, under half of the missing clones stem from an unresolved V gene, and the remainder is unexplained. For this sample the table gives 90,000 to 100,000 clones, of which about 88% were detected only once. The ten top clones hold 0.82% of the sample. The sample consisted of CD4+ or CD8+ T cells sorted from blood, taken in a trial of the OX40 agonist ivuxolimab. Receptor source: an adult with an advanced solid tumor such as melanoma, head and neck, liver or kidney cancer.

The V call is TRBV18, the J call TRBJ1-1; 7 positions agree with TRBD1. Unmatched junction bases numbered 6, after V lost 2 bases and J lost 0 bases. Germline CDR1 reads KGHSH; CDR2 reads LQKENI. The CDR3 totals 16 residues. CDR3 protein: CASSPNPTGMNTEAFF. The DNA for the CDR3 is TGTGCCAGCTCACCAAACCCGACAGGGATGAACACTGAAGCTTTCTTT.

The chain links TRBV28 to TRBJ2-3; 9 positions match TRBD2. The germline CDR1 and CDR2 sequences are MDHEN and SYDVKM. The CDR3 extends over 14 amino acids. Trimming removed 8 bases from V and 5 bases from J; junction bases left unmatched: 8. DNA for the CDR3: TGTGCCAGCGTAGCGGGAGAATTGATAGATACGCAGTATTTT. Encoded protein: CASVAGELIDTQYF.

This sequence joins TRBV6-6 and TRBJ1-2; 7 bases align to TRBD1. J lost 7 bases, V lost 6 bases, and 11 bases had no gene match. The CDR3 runs to 14 residues. CDR1 MNHNY and CDR2 SVGAGI come from the germline V gene (reference sequence). The CDR3 is CASRFQGDVGGYTF. The CDR3 region has the DNA TGTGCCAGCAGGTTCCAGGGGGACGTTGGTGGCTACACCTTC.

V gene TRBV28 combines with J gene TRBJ1-3, with 9 nucleotides matching TRBD1. Looked up from germline, CDR1 is MDHEN and CDR2 is SYDVKM. V lost 1 base to trimming and J lost 4 bases; unmatched junction nucleotides: 5. The CDR3 length is 16 residues. The CDR3: CASSLLPGQGGNTIYF. The CDR3 coding sequence is TGTGCCAGCAGTTTATTACCGGGACAGGGAGGAAACACCATATATTTT.

V and J are TRBV9 and TRBJ2-6, with D perhaps matching TRBD2 (5 bases). Germline V lookup: CDR1 SGDLS, CDR2 YYNGEE. Trimming cost V 4 bases and J 0 bases, with 14 bases left between them. CDR3 length: 17 amino acids. The CDR3 bases are TGTGCCAGCAGCTTGGAGGCGGTGAGCTCTGGGGCCAACGTCCTGACTTTC. It codes for CASSLEAVSSGANVLTF.

In this sample, this clone turned up once. V usage is TRBV5-5 and J usage is TRBJ1-3; a possible D gene is TRBD1 (5 bases). The CDR3 sequence is 15 residues long. Per germline, CDR1 SGHKS and CDR2 YYEKEE (reference sequence). The germline V and J ends were trimmed by 0 bases and 1 base, with 8 bases remaining between them. The CDR3 here is CASSLEGMSGNTIYF. Here the CDR3 DNA reads TGTGCCAGCAGCTTGGAGGGGATGTCTGGAAACACCATATATTTT.

This rearrangement joins TRBV15 to TRBJ2-7; possibly TRBD1 or TRBD2 for D (6 bases each). This CDR3 is 15 amino acids long. The germline CDR1 and CDR2 sequences are LNHNV and YYDKDF (reference sequence). Trimming shortened V by 1 base and J by 3 bases, and 13 bases separated the two germline ends. The CDR3 reads CATSRVGRDNYEQYF. CDR3 DNA: TGTGCCACCAGCAGAGTCGGGCGGGACAACTACGAGCAGTACTTC.

The sample holds one count of this clone. This sample includes further DNA sequences coding for the same CDR3. This rearrangement joins TRBV7-8 to TRBJ2-7, with a tentative D call TRBD1 (6 bases). Germline V CDR1 and CDR2: SGHVS, FQNEAQ. The CDR3 runs to 14 residues. Trimming pared 6 bases from V and 1 base from J, leaving 13 bases between. CDR3 nucleotides: TGTGCCAGCAGTCTCATACAGGGATCCTACGAGCAGTACGTC. Translated, it gives CASSLIQGSYEQYV.

The DNA for the CDR3 is TGTGCCAGCATCCCCAGGGGCCTTACCGTTGAAAAACTGTTTTTT. It codes for CASIPRGLTVEKLFF. The rearrangement joins TRBV6-1 to TRBJ1-4; the D gene is possibly TRBD1 (6 bases). This CDR3 has 15 residues. V was clipped by 7 bases and J by 7 bases, with 19 bases between them. Germline CDR1 reads MNHNS; CDR2 reads SASEGT.

This chain joins TRBV29-1 and TRBJ1-4; possibly TRBD1 for D (5 bases). V lost 7 bases, J lost 8 bases, and 26 bases lay in between. Germline lookup yields CDR1 SQVTM and CDR2 ANQGSEA. This CDR3 spans 16 amino acids. CDR3 sequence (DNA): TGCAGCGCGTCCCTCCGGGACTCCTTCAATCAGGAAAAACTGTTTTTT. Amino acid sequence: CSASLRDSFNQEKLFF.

The V and J genes are TRBV7-2 and TRBJ2-7; D tentatively fits TRBD1 or TRBD2 (5 bases each). The CDR3 has 14 amino acids. The germline gives CDR1 SGHTA, CDR2 FQGNSA. Trimming removed 3 bases from V and 0 bases from J, with 9 bases in between. The CDR3: CASSFGGASYEQYF. The CDR3 DNA follows: TGTGCCAGCAGCTTTGGGGGTGCCTCCTACGAGCAGTACTTC.

The chain carries TRBV6-5 and TRBJ2-3; 8 bases match TRBD1. The CDR3 is made up of 15 amino acids. V dropped 5 bases and J dropped 6; count of bases not matched to a gene: 10. Germline CDR1 reads MNHEY; CDR2 reads SVGAGI. The CDR3 sequence: CASSKRQGLADTQYF. DNA of the CDR3: TGTGCCAGCAGTAAACGACAGGGGCTGGCGGATACGCAGTATTTT.

The sample holds one count of this clone. V usage is TRBV6-5 and J usage is TRBJ2-1; 12 nucleotides agree with TRBD2. The junction had 2 bases not matched to a gene; V was cut back by 2 bases and J by 3 bases. There are 16 residues in the CDR3. Germline CDR1 is MNHEY and CDR2 is SVGAGI. The DNA of the CDR3 is TGTGCCAGCAGTTACGGGGGACTAGCGGGCTACAATGAGCAGTTCTTC. It codes for CASSYGGLAGYNEQFF.

The DNA for the CDR3 is TGTGCCAGCAGTTCGCCCGGGACAGGGGGTTGGACTGAAGCTTTCTTT. Translated: CASSSPGTGGWTEAFF. The V call is TRBV6-5, the J call TRBJ1-1; 11 nucleotides align to TRBD1. After removal of 4 bases from V and 5 bases from J, the junction contained 9 bases not matched to a gene. Per the germline V gene, CDR1 is MNHEY and CDR2 is SVGAGI. This CDR3 contains 16 residues.

This clone was detected only once. The chain combines TRBV29-1 with TRBJ1-2; a weak D match, TRBD1 (5 bases). This CDR3 comprises 14 residues. Germline V CDR1 and CDR2: SQVTM, ANQGSEA. V lost 5 bases to trimming and J lost 3 bases, with 16 bases between them. For the CDR3, the DNA is TGCAGCGTTCCTCGCATTACAGGAGACTATGGCTACACCTTC. As protein: CSVPRITGDYGYTF.

The rearrangement links TRBV6-5 to TRBJ2-3, with D perhaps TRBD2 (5 bases). Germline CDR1 reads MNHEY; CDR2 reads SVGAGI. V was shortened by 6 bases and J by 6 bases, with 13 bases between the two germline ends. This CDR3 region has 13 residues. The CDR3 spells CASSSTRRDTQYF. The DNA of the CDR3 is TGTGCCAGCAGCTCGACCAGGAGGGATACGCAGTATTTT.

The V and J genes are TRBV5-4 and TRBJ2-7, with TRBD1 as a possible D gene (6 bases). The CDR3 is 15 residues long. V shed 3 bases and J shed 3 bases, with 16 bases lying between them. Germline CDR1 is SGHNT and CDR2 is YYREEE (reference sequence). This chain's CDR3 is CASSSPTGTFYEQYF. CDR3 nucleotide sequence: TGTGCCAGCAGCTCTCCAACCGGGACATTCTACGAGCAGTACTTC.

There are a few counts of this clone. V gene TRBV19 combines with J gene TRBJ2-6; D not resolved. V lost 5 bases and J 0 bases, leaving 8 bases between the germline ends. Germline V CDR1 and CDR2: LNHDA, SQIVND (reference sequence). CDR3 length: 15 residues. The CDR3 here is CASSWVFSGANVLTF. The DNA of the CDR3 is TGTGCCAGTAGTTGGGTCTTCTCTGGGGCCAACGTCCTGACTTTC.

The gene calls are TRBV4-3 and TRBJ1-1; TRBD1 aligns across 11 bases. The CDR3 spans 15 residues. V was clipped by 1 base and J by 7 bases; unmatched bases: 5. Germline V CDR1 and CDR2: LGHNA, YSLEER. DNA for the CDR3: TGCGCCAGCAGCCAAGCGCGGACAGGGGGCCGTGAAGCTTTCTTT. It is translated as CASSQARTGGREAFF.

The sample holds one count of this clone. The rearrangement uses TRBV7-3 and TRBJ1-2; weak D call: TRBD1 (5 bases). From germline, CDR1 is SGHTA and CDR2 FQGTGA. V shed 5 bases and J shed 4 bases, with 14 bases lying between them. The CDR3 length is 14 residues. The CDR3 bases are TGTGCCAGCAGCGGAGGGGTTTTGGTCTATGGCTACACCTTC. As protein: CASSGGVLVYGYTF. The complete variable domain, with remaining parts taken from reference TRBV7-3 and TRBJ1-2, reads GAGVSQTPSNKVTEKGKYVELRCDPISGHTALYWYRQSLGQGPEFLIYFQGTGAADDSGLPNDRFFAVRPEGSVSTLKIQRTERGDSAVYLCASSGGVLVYGYTFGSGTRLTVV.

The chain links TRBV4-2 to TRBJ2-2; TRBD2 matches 7 bases. Per the germline V gene, CDR1 is LGHNA and CDR2 is YNFKEQ. V shed 4 bases, J shed 10 bases, and the junction held 12 bases outside the gene matches. CDR3 length: 15 residues. CDR3 amino acids: CASSPAEAGAEELFF. In DNA, the CDR3 is TGTGCCAGCAGCCCGGCAGAGGCGGGAGCCGAGGAGCTGTTTTTT.

Only one count was recorded for this clone. V and J are TRBV7-2 and TRBJ2-7; TRBD1 agrees at 10 bases. The CDR3 contains 14 residues. The trim removed 5 bases at V and 6 bases at J, leaving 7 bases unmatched. Germline CDR1 is SGHTA and CDR2 is FQGNSA. The CDR3 bases are TGTGCCAGCAGCCCAGCCGGGACAGGGGTCGAGCAGTACGTC. Residues: CASSPAGTGVEQYV.

The V call is TRBV13, the J call TRBJ1-3; tentative D call: TRBD1 (5 bases). The ends were cut back, 3 bases at V and 1 base at J, with 7 bases in the middle. The CDR3 is 14 residues long. Germline V gene data show CDR1 as PRHDT and CDR2 as FYEKMQ (reference sequence). The CDR3 DNA reads as TGTGCCAGCAGCTTGACAGTGTCTGGAAACACCATATATTTT. It yields the protein CASSLTVSGNTIYF.

The chain carries TRBV7-9 and TRBJ2-5, with 11 bases that match TRBD2. The CDR3 runs to 15 residues. V shed 10 bases, J shed 3 bases, and the junction held 10 bases outside the gene matches. CDR1 is SEHNR, CDR2 FQNEAQ, per germline (reference sequence). For the CDR3, the DNA is TGTGCCACCCGTTTCCTAGCGGGAGGAAAAGAGACCCAGTACTTC. Protein sequence: CATRFLAGGKETQYF.

J is TRBJ2-1 and V is TRBV10-3, with D perhaps TRBD1 (6 bases). This CDR3 contains 13 residues. Trimming pared 10 bases from V and 5 bases from J, leaving 15 bases between. Germline assignment: CDR1 ENHRY and CDR2 SYGVKD. As DNA, the CDR3 is TGTGCCAGCGCCCCCCGGGACAACAATGAGCAGTTCTTC. Encoded protein: CASAPRDNNEQFF.

The chain has TRBV27 and TRBJ1-2; TRBD1 matches 8 bases. Germline CDR1 MNHEY, CDR2 SMNVEV (reference sequence). V gave up 5 bases and J gave up 8 bases; unmatched junction bases: 19. The CDR3 is made up of 17 amino acids. CDR3 DNA sequence: TGTGCCAGCAGTCTCCACCTGATCGGCAGGGGGCAAGGAGGCTACACCTTC. Protein sequence: CASSLHLIGRGQGGYTF.

This clone was counted once. The CDR3 DNA reads as TGTGCCAGTAGTATGCGGCCCACTGAAGCTTTCTTT. Protein: CASSMRPTEAFF. The rearrangement links TRBV19 to TRBJ1-1, with D uncertain. The CDR3 is 12 residues long. V was trimmed by 3 bases and J by 4 bases, leaving 6 bases between them. CDR1 and CDR2 from the germline V gene are LNHDA and SQIVND (reference sequence).